The 23 T cell receptor beta chains listed next were all sequenced from one sample in a study of T cell responses to AZD1222 COVID-19 vaccine. This table comes from immunoSEQ multiplex PCR, and its TCRdb copy is limited to in-frame clones, with some not included. The sample consists of 200,000 or so clones, 75% to 90% of them appearing once. Sequencing used peripheral blood, obtained on day 0 of MenACWY control vaccination. The receptors here all came from an adult in good health.

This chain connects TRBV27 to TRBJ2-1; TRBD1 aligns across 7 bases. Trimming removed 5 bases from V and 3 bases from J; junction bases left unmatched: 16. CDR1 is MNHEY, CDR2 SMNVEV, per germline (reference sequence). The length of the CDR3 is 18 residues. The chain's CDR3 is CASSPPTMFYRGYNEQFF. The CDR3 coding sequence is TGTGCCAGCAGTCCTCCAACCATGTTCTACAGGGGCTACAATGAGCAGTTCTTC.

The rearrangement uses TRBV5-6 and TRBJ2-1; TRBD1 agrees at 7 bases. Germline CDR1 is SGHDT and CDR2 is YYEEEE. V shed 3 bases, J shed 5 bases, and the junction held 17 bases outside the gene matches. The CDR3 length is 18 residues. CDR3 bases: TGTGCCAGCAGCTCACCAATAAGACAGGGAATCATGCACAATGAGCAGTTCTTC. It yields the protein CASSSPIRQGIMHNEQFF.

The chain combines TRBV7-9 with TRBJ1-1; D not resolved. The CDR3 runs to 12 residues. Trimming stripped 3 bases from V and 4 bases from J, with 6 bases between. Germline V gene lookup returns CDR1 SEHNR and CDR2 FQNEAQ (reference sequence). CDR3 coding DNA: TGTGCCAGCAGCTTCTCCCGCACTGAAGCTTTCTTT. Amino acid sequence: CASSFSRTEAFF. The variable domain in full, with the rest retrieved from reference TRBV7-9 and TRBJ1-1, is DTGVSQNPRHKITKRGQNVTFRCDPISEHNRLYWYRQTLGQGPEFLTYFQNEAQLEKSRLLSDRFSAERPKGSFSTLEIQRTEQGDSAMYLCASSFSRTEAFFGQGTRLTVV.

The chain employs TRBV4-1 and TRBJ1-5, with no clear D. The CDR3 runs to 15 residues. The V gene lost 0 bases and the J gene lost 6 bases, with 12 bases spanning the gap. The V gene's germline CDR1 is MGHRA and CDR2 YSYEKL. CDR3 nucleotides: TGCGCCAGCAGCCAAGAGTTTCTGGGGAGTCAGCCCCAGCATTTT. It is translated as CASSQEFLGSQPQHF.

This clone was detected only a few times. The rearrangement joins TRBV5-5 to TRBJ2-7; D could derive from TRBD1 or TRBD2 (6 bases each). Looked up from germline, CDR1 is SGHKS and CDR2 is YYEKEE (reference sequence). Deletions cut 2 bases from V and 4 bases from J, with 19 bases between. CDR3 length equals 16 residues. The CDR3 DNA follows: TGTGCCAGCAGCTTTTTAGGGTACGGAGGGGGATACGAGCAGTACTTC. Its protein product is CASSFLGYGGGYEQYF.

This sequence joins TRBV15 and TRBJ1-1, with TRBD1 matching 8 bases. V shed 0 bases, J shed 7 bases, and the junction held 7 bases outside the gene matches. From germline, CDR1 is LNHNV and CDR2 YYDKDF (reference sequence). The CDR3 has 15 amino acids. CDR3 bases: TGTGCCACCAGCAGAGATCGGGGGACAGGCGGTGAAGCTTTCTTT. Amino acid sequence: CATSRDRGTGGEAFF.

The J gene is TRBJ2-1, the V gene TRBV11-3; 13 bases align to TRBD2. The germline gives CDR1 SGHNT, CDR2 YENEEA. J gave up 7 bases and V 0 bases, and 6 bases lay outside the gene matches. CDR3 size: 17 residues. The CDR3 DNA is TGTGCCAGCAGCTTAGATGCCGGACTAGCGGGAGTGAATGAGCAGTTCTTC. It yields the protein CASSLDAGLAGVNEQFF.

The rearrangement links TRBV29-1 to TRBJ2-7; 14 positions agree with TRBD2. After removal of 5 bases from V and 5 bases from J, the junction contained 5 bases not matched to a gene. Germline CDR1 is SQVTM and CDR2 is ANQGSEA. The length of the CDR3 is 14 residues. CDR3 nucleotide sequence: TGCAGCGTTCGGACTAGCGGGAGGTCGGACGAGCAGTACTTC. This gives the protein CSVRTSGRSDEQYF.

The genes are TRBV27 and TRBJ1-2; D remains ambiguous. The V gene lost 4 bases and the J gene lost 4 bases, with 13 bases spanning the gap. The CDR3 loop spans 14 amino acids. Per the germline V gene, CDR1 is MNHEY and CDR2 is SMNVEV (reference sequence). CDR3 loop: CASSSGLWRYGYTF. DNA for the CDR3: TGTGCCAGCAGTTCAGGTCTGTGGCGCTATGGCTACACCTTC.

The chain couples TRBV28 to TRBJ1-2; D is possibly TRBD1 (5 bases). From germline, CDR1 is MDHEN and CDR2 SYDVKM. V lost 2 bases, J lost 4 bases, and 8 bases lay in between. This CDR3 has 13 residues. This chain's CDR3 is CASSLDGTYGYTF. CDR3 bases: TGTGCCAGCAGTTTAGACGGGACCTATGGCTACACCTTC.

The chain is built from TRBV2 and TRBJ1-3; the match to TRBD1 covers 7 bases. This CDR3 has 14 amino acids. Germline V gives CDR1 SNHLY, CDR2 FYNNEI. Trimming removed 6 bases from V and 4 bases from J; junction bases left unmatched: 6. The CDR3 DNA is TGTGCCAGCAGACCTAGGGGGCAGGGAAACACCATATATTTT. It is translated as CASRPRGQGNTIYF.

V is TRBV5-1 and J is TRBJ1-1, with TRBD1 matching 7 bases. CDR3 length: 16 residues. V gave up 4 bases and J gave up 1 base; unmatched junction bases: 10. CDR1 and CDR2 from the germline V gene are SGHRS and YFSETQ. CDR3 sequence (DNA): TGCGCCAGCAGCCCCATCAGGACAGGCCCGAACACTGAAGCTTTCTTT. This encodes CASSPIRTGPNTEAFF.

The chain joins TRBV4-2 to TRBJ2-7; 11 nucleotides agree with TRBD2. Trimming at V came to 4 bases and at J to 3 bases, leaving 8 bases not matched to a gene. In germline, CDR1 is LGHNA, CDR2 YNFKEQ. The CDR3 runs 16 residues. CDR3 bases: TGTGCCAGCAGCCCCGGGAGTAGCGGGGGGGTCTACGAGCAGTACTTC. It specifies CASSPGSSGGVYEQYF.

Written as DNA, the CDR3 is TGTGCCAGCAGCTTGGAACAGGGGGTCTCTAACTATGGCTACACCTTC. Its translation is CASSLEQGVSNYGYTF. The V gene is TRBV5-4, the J gene TRBJ1-2, with 8 nucleotides matching TRBD1. Germline V gene data show CDR1 as SGHNT and CDR2 as YYREEE (reference sequence). J was trimmed by 0 bases and V by 0 bases; bases with no gene match: 4. The CDR3 is made up of 16 amino acids.

The V gene is TRBV7-8, the J gene TRBJ1-5; D is uncertain. The CDR3 length is 13 residues. CDR1 and CDR2 from the germline V gene are SGHVS and FQNEAQ. Trimming removed 5 bases at V and 3 bases at J, with 8 bases between. CDR3 bases: TGTGCCAGCAGCCTCGGTAACAATCAGCCCCAGCATTTT. Encoded protein: CASSLGNNQPQHF.

The chain uses TRBV30 and TRBJ2-7, with D hard to call. The germline V gene has CDR1 GTSNPN and CDR2 SVGIG (reference sequence). CDR3 length: 12 amino acids. The V gene lost 3 bases and the J gene lost 3 bases, with 9 bases spanning the gap. In DNA, the CDR3 is TGTGCCTGGAGGGACGGAAACTACGAGCAGTACTTC. Protein: CAWRDGNYEQYF.

The chain is built from TRBV3-1 (or the pseudogene TRBV3-2) and TRBJ1-5, with 9 nucleotides matching TRBD1. V was clipped by 4 bases and J by 1 base; unmatched bases: 5. The CDR3 spans 16 residues. CDR1 is LGHDT and CDR2 is YNNKEL in the germline V gene (reference sequence). In DNA, the CDR3 is TGTGCCAGCAGCCGGGGGACAGGGTCGAGCAATCAGCCCCAGCATTTT. Amino acid sequence: CASSRGTGSSNQPQHF.

This clone has ten or more counts. V and J are TRBV7-9 and TRBJ1-4, with D unresolved. V was pared by 5 bases and J by 0 bases, with 16 bases between. From germline, CDR1 is SEHNR and CDR2 FQNEAQ (reference sequence). The CDR3 sequence is 17 residues long. CDR3 in DNA: TGTGCCAGCAGCCCCCTTGGCAGGACCGCAACTAATGAAAAACTGTTTTTT. This encodes CASSPLGRTATNEKLFF.

The V gene is TRBV3-1 (or the pseudogene TRBV3-2), the J gene TRBJ2-3; D gene unclear. The CDR3 runs to 18 residues. V was pared by 2 bases and J by 2 bases, with 20 bases between. Germline V gene lookup returns CDR1 LGHDT and CDR2 YNNKEL (reference sequence). CDR3 nucleotides: TGTGCCAGCAGCCAACCATGGTTGGGATCCCCTGACACAGATACGCAGTATTTT. Protein: CASSQPWLGSPDTDTQYF.

The V call is TRBV2, the J call TRBJ1-6, with D possibly TRBD1 on 5 matching bases. Trimming left V 6 bases short and J 9 bases short, with 12 bases between. The CDR3 extends over 13 amino acids. Germline V gene lookup returns CDR1 SNHLY and CDR2 FYNNEI. This CDR3 is CASSGTASSPLHF. The CDR3 DNA sequence: TGTGCCAGCAGCGGGACTGCGAGTTCACCCCTCCACTTT.

The chain carries TRBV5-1 and TRBJ1-2; D gene uncertain. The CDR3 contains 13 residues. Per the germline V gene, CDR1 is SGHRS and CDR2 is YFSETQ. Trimming removed 6 bases from V and 1 base from J, with 10 bases in between. CDR3 amino acids: CASTQGINYGYTF. The DNA of the CDR3 is TGCGCCAGCACCCAAGGGATTAACTATGGCTACACCTTC.

This clone came up a few times. The CDR3, as DNA: TGTGCCAGCAGTTTTTATCGGGACAGGGGGGAATCACCCCTCCACTTT. Amino acid sequence: CASSFYRDRGESPLHF. This chain joins TRBV27 and TRBJ1-6; 11 bases are shared with TRBD1. J gave up 10 bases and V 3 bases, and 8 bases lay outside the gene matches. The CDR3 totals 16 residues. CDR1 and CDR2 (germline): MNHEY, SMNVEV (reference sequence).

The V and J genes are TRBV11-1 and TRBJ2-3, with TRBD2 identical over 8 bases. CDR3 length: 15 amino acids. In germline, CDR1 is SGHAT, CDR2 FQDESV (reference sequence). Trimming cost V 7 bases and J 4 bases; bases outside gene matches: 10. CDR3 residues: CASKVFGGAPDTQYF. DNA of the CDR3: TGTGCCAGCAAGGTCTTCGGGGGGGCTCCAGATACGCAGTATTTT.